This TCR beta chain originates from a study of cytomegalovirus exposure and HLA in healthy donors. With regard to this clone: Its antigen is unidentified.

60 Vbeta and 13 Jbeta primers were used in PCR. As processed by the authors: In a later analysis, 75 million to 85 million unique TCR beta chains included roughly 11 million shared by two or more donors. Method: immunoSEQ multiplex PCR; TCRdb's copy keeps in-frame clones and lacks some. Clone size and the V and J calls come from that table; the DNA yielded D and trimming. The repertoire holds fewer than 200,000 clones, with approximately 80% as singletons. Study-level points and caveats: Analysis performed later found roughly 17,000 TCR beta sequences associated with HLA alleles at 0.05 false discovery rate.

CDR1 SGHNT and CDR2 YYREEE come from the germline V gene (reference sequence). Germline trimming cut 4 bases from V and 2 bases from J; bases unmatched to any gene: 8. The CDR3 is made up of 15 amino acids. The sample was PBMCs. This receptor was taken from a female donor in good health and CMV-seronegative. This sequence joins TRBV5-4 and TRBJ2-5; 7 positions match TRBD2. DNA of the CDR3: TGTGCCAGCAGCCTAGAGGTGGGGGGGCAAGAGACCCAGTACTTC. Its translation is CASSLEVGGQETQYF.